This is a list of T cell receptor beta chains from one sample in a study of OX40 agonist ivuxolimab in advanced cancers. Data came from immunoSEQ multiplex PCR; TCRdb stores just in-frame clones and leaves some out. The profile shows roughly 43,000 clones, approximately 80% of them singletons. The sample here was CD4+ or CD8+ T cells sorted from blood, taken in a trial of the OX40 agonist ivuxolimab. Source of these receptors: an adult with an advanced solid tumor such as melanoma, head and neck, liver or kidney cancer. CDR3s include the opening cysteine and the closing phenylalanine or tryptophan. The D gene is left open where the match is weak. Clone sizes are given selectively: once, few, many, or a class where the clone is expanded.

j_call: TRBJ1-1
d_call: TRBD1
v_call: TRBV14
clone_size: .
cdr3_nt: TGTGCCAGCAGCACTCGGACAGGCTACACTGAAGCTTTCTTT
cdr3_aa: CASSTRTGYTEAFF

j_call: TRBJ2-4
d_call: TRBD1
v_call: TRBV6-6
clone_size: .
cdr3_nt: TGTGCCAGCAGTTCCCTGGCAGGGGGCAAAAACATTCAGTACTTC
cdr3_aa: CASSSLAGGKNIQYF

j_call: TRBJ2-3
d_call: .
v_call: TRBV5-1
clone_size: .
cdr3_nt: TGCGCCAGCAGCCTGGGGAGTGGCCGATCTAGCACAGATACGCAGTATTTT
cdr3_aa: CASSLGSGRSSTDTQYF

j_call: TRBJ1-2
d_call: .
v_call: TRBV20-1
clone_size: .
cdr3_nt: TGCAGTGCGACGGGCCCATATGGCTACACCTTC
cdr3_aa: CSATGPYGYTF

j_call: TRBJ1-5
d_call: .
v_call: TRBV7-6
clone_size: .
cdr3_nt: TGTGCCAGCAGCTTAGGTTCTCAGGGGTCGGGGAGCAATCAGCCCCAGCATTTT
cdr3_aa: CASSLGSQGSGSNQPQHF

j_call: TRBJ1-3
d_call: .
v_call: TRBV30
clone_size: .
cdr3_nt: TGTGCCTGGAGTTTAGCCAGCTACTCTGGAAACACCATATATTTT
cdr3_aa: CAWSLASYSGNTIYF

j_call: TRBJ2-5
d_call: TRBD2
v_call: TRBV5-1
clone_size: .
cdr3_nt: TGCGCCAGCAGCTTGGGTCAGGGAGGGTACCAAGAGACCCAGTACTTC
cdr3_aa: CASSLGQGGYQETQYF

j_call: TRBJ1-1
d_call: .
v_call: TRBV20-1
clone_size: few
cdr3_nt: TGCAGTGCTAGTTGGAGCACTGAAGCTTTCTTT
cdr3_aa: CSASWSTEAFF

j_call: TRBJ2-7
d_call: .
v_call: TRBV5-1
clone_size: .
cdr3_nt: TGCGCCAGCAGCCCTGTAACAGCGAAAGGCGAGCAGTACTTC
cdr3_aa: CASSPVTAKGEQYF

j_call: TRBJ1-1
d_call: .
v_call: TRBV11-2
clone_size: .
cdr3_nt: TGTGCCAGCAGCTTAGCCGGGCAGAACACTGAAGCTTTCTTT
cdr3_aa: CASSLAGQNTEAFF

j_call: TRBJ1-5
d_call: TRBD1
v_call: TRBV6-1
clone_size: .
cdr3_nt: TGTGCCAGCAACAACAGGGGGCCGGATCAGCCCCAGCATTTT
cdr3_aa: CASNNRGPDQPQHF

j_call: TRBJ1-2
d_call: TRBD1
v_call: TRBV7-9
clone_size: .
cdr3_nt: TGTGCCAGCAGCTCGACGGCCCGCACAGGGGCCTACACCTTC
cdr3_aa: CASSSTARTGAYTF

j_call: TRBJ2-1
d_call: .
v_call: TRBV27
clone_size: once
cdr3_nt: TGTGCCAGCAGTCCCGGAGGGCGCTTCTACAATGAGCAGTTCTTC
cdr3_aa: CASSPGGRFYNEQFF

j_call: TRBJ1-2
d_call: .
v_call: TRBV7-2
clone_size: .
cdr3_nt: TGTGCCAGCAGCCTGGGCAGAGCTAACTATGGCTACACCTTC
cdr3_aa: CASSLGRANYGYTF

j_call: TRBJ2-3
d_call: .
v_call: TRBV2
clone_size: .
cdr3_nt: TGTGCCAGCAGCAACGGGCAGGGTGGAGATACGCAGTATTTT
cdr3_aa: CASSNGQGGDTQYF

j_call: TRBJ2-3
d_call: TRBD2
v_call: TRBV18
clone_size: once
cdr3_nt: TGTGCCAGCTCACCACCGGTTGGACTAGCGGGTGGGACGGATACGCAGTATTTT
cdr3_aa: CASSPPVGLAGGTDTQYF

j_call: TRBJ2-4
d_call: .
v_call: TRBV30
clone_size: .
cdr3_nt: TGTGCCTGGAGTGTACGGGGAGGTGTGAACATTCAGTACTTC
cdr3_aa: CAWSVRGGVNIQYF

j_call: TRBJ1-5
d_call: .
v_call: TRBV25-1
clone_size: .
cdr3_nt: TGTGCCAGCAGTTGGTGCAATAGCAATCAGCCCCAGCATTTT
cdr3_aa: CASSWCNSNQPQHF

j_call: TRBJ1-1
d_call: .
v_call: TRBV5-5
clone_size: once
cdr3_nt: TGTGCCAGCAGCCCCCAAAACACTGAAGCTTTCTTT
cdr3_aa: CASSPQNTEAFF

j_call: TRBJ2-7
d_call: .
v_call: TRBV11-2
clone_size: .
cdr3_nt: TGTGCCAGCAGCCCTCAGGCAGCGCTATACGAGCAGTACTTC
cdr3_aa: CASSPQAALYEQYF

j_call: TRBJ1-4
d_call: .
v_call: TRBV4-1
clone_size: .
cdr3_nt: TGCGCCAGCAGCCAAGGGACCGGGGGCGAAAAACTGTTTTTT
cdr3_aa: CASSQGTGGEKLFF

j_call: TRBJ2-2
d_call: TRBD2
v_call: TRBV7-8
clone_size: few
cdr3_nt: TGTGCCAGCAGCTTAGGGACTAGCATCACCGGGGAGCTGTTTTTT
cdr3_aa: CASSLGTSITGELFF

j_call: TRBJ2-2
d_call: .
v_call: TRBV18
clone_size: .
cdr3_nt: TGTGCCAGCTCACCACGACAGGTGGACACCGGGGAGCTGTTTTTT
cdr3_aa: CASSPRQVDTGELFF

j_call: TRBJ1-6
d_call: TRBD1
v_call: TRBV30
clone_size: .
cdr3_nt: TGTGCCTGGAGTGTGACCGGGACAGACCATTCACCCCTCCACTTT
cdr3_aa: CAWSVTGTDHSPLHF